This T cell receptor (beta chain) was sequenced during a study of T cell responses to AZD1222 COVID-19 vaccine. Study observations and caveats: Compared with day 0, the breadth and depth of the Spike-specific TCR repertoire rose significantly after two doses of AZD1222. In all cases, repertoires were sampled only after the peak T cell response. Donors were mostly white British, more females; clonal diversity possibly underestimated.

The assay was immunoSEQ multiplex PCR, and TCRdb's table has in-frame clones only and misses some. The repertoire holds 110,000 or so clones, with 70% to 90% as singletons. This CDR3 has 15 amino acids. Note on this clone: Its target is unknown.

This TCR was sampled from an adult who received the AZD1222 COVID-19 vaccine. This chain joins TRBV21-1 and TRBJ1-1. TRBV21-1 counts as a pseudogene. This material consisted of peripheral blood, taken 28 days after the second AZD1222 dose. The chain's CDR3 is CASSDYRSWGTEAFF. The CDR3 region has the DNA TGTGCCAGCAGCGATTATAGGAGCTGGGGCACTGAAGCTTTCTTT.